This T cell receptor beta chain is drawn from a study of patients and donors after allogeneic stem cell transplantation. V was pared by 1 base and J by 0 bases, with 0 bases of the junction left unmatched. Germline lookup yields CDR1 MGHRA and CDR2 YSYEKL. This CDR3 spans 14 amino acids. From the RT-PCR reads, TCRdb called clonotypes with MiXCR, one entry per CDR3 protein. This sample has over 150,000 distinct CDR3 sequences; approximately 28% occur once, and the top ten carry 2.5% to 3.5%. The rearrangement joins TRBV4-1 to TRBJ2-7; TRBD2 aligns across 7 bases. Sequenced: blood, either unsorted or a sorted T cell fraction (not recorded which). This TCR came from a human donor who was either an allogeneic HSCT recipient or a stem cell or donor lymphocyte infusion donor (not recorded which). It is not recorded whose cells these are; they may come from a transplant donor. CDR3 in amino acids: CASSQGLASYEQYF. In nucleotides, the CDR3 is TGCGCCAGCAGCCAAGGACTAGCCTCCTACGAGCAGTACTTC.